Sequencing of this T cell receptor beta chain was carried out in a study of cytomegalovirus exposure and HLA in healthy donors. Whole-study context: T cells numbering around 170 million yielded around 120 million unique TCR beta sequences in an earlier analysis.

It was with 60 Vbeta and 13 Jbeta primers that the PCR ran. Some clones are missing from TCRdb's copy, which holds only in-frame ones; the method was immunoSEQ multiplex PCR. This sample has 130,000 or so clones, with less than 75% found just once. This clone was picked up one time. Looked up from germline, CDR1 is SGHRS and CDR2 is YFSETQ. V was clipped by 0 bases and J by 5 bases; unmatched bases: 5. This CDR3 has 16 residues. The TCR was taken from a middle-aged woman in good health and CMV-seropositive. What was sequenced was PBMCs. V usage is TRBV5-1 and J usage is TRBJ1-6, with 7 bases matching TRBD1. The CDR3 protein is CASSLEGTVNNSPLHF. In nucleotides, the CDR3 is TGCGCCAGCAGCTTGGAGGGGACAGTGAATAATTCACCCCTCCACTTT.